A selection of T cell receptor beta chains follows, all from one sample in a study of T cells in Graves' hyperthyroidism and ophthalmopathy. TCRdb independently ran MiXCR on the multiplex PCR reads; one entry per CDR3 protein. The data contain fewer than 850,000 distinct CDR3 sequences, around 15% of them singletons. Specimen: blood. The source of these receptors is a man aged 50-60 years with Graves' hyperthyroidism. Each CDR3 is given with its conserved first and last residue. D genes are given only for firm matches. Clone size, where shown, is once, few, many, or a class for clones that have expanded.

TRBD1,TRBJ1-1,few,TRBV9,TGTGCCAGCAGCGCGAACAGACAGGGAAGGGTCACTGAAGCTTTCTTT,CASSANRQGRVTEAFF
TRBD1,TRBJ1-2,.,TRBV6-1,TGTGCCAGCAGCCTCACCCAGAGACAGGGAAGCTATGGCTACACCTTC,CASSLTQRQGSYGYTF
.,TRBJ2-3,many,TRBV28,TGTGCCAGCAGTCCACTCTTACAGGATGGTTCCCCGGATACGCAGTATTTT,CASSPLLQDGSPDTQYF
.,TRBJ2-1,many,TRBV12-3/TRBV12-4,TGTGCCAGCAGTTTGAGGCGCCCACCCAACAATGAGCAGTTCTTC,CASSLRRPPNNEQFF
TRBD1,TRBJ1-2,.,TRBV6-2/TRBV6-3,TGTGCCACCCGGGACAGGGCACGGTATGGCTACACCTTC,CATRDRARYGYTF
.,TRBJ2-5,many,TRBV18,TGTGCCAGCTCACATCAGCCGGAGACCCAGTACTTC,CASSHQPETQYF
TRBD2,TRBJ2-3,many,TRBV11-2,TGTGCCAGCAGCTTAGGTAGGACTAGCGGGAGCACAGATACGCAGTATTTT,CASSLGRTSGSTDTQYF
.,TRBJ2-7,many,TRBV2,TGTGCCAGCAGTCTAGGACTACAACCCTACGAGCAGTACTTC,CASSLGLQPYEQYF
.,TRBJ2-1,many,TRBV28,TGTGCCAGCAGTTTCTCTAGCGCCCCTTCTAATGAGCAGTTCTTC,CASSFSSAPSNEQFF
.,TRBJ2-1,many,TRBV30,TGTGCCTGGAGTGTACAGGACGGGAACAATGAGCAGTTCTTC,CAWSVQDGNNEQFF
.,TRBJ2-2,few,TRBV9,TGTGCCAGCAGCGTATCCGGGAGAGAGAAGACCGGGGAGCTGTTTTTT,CASSVSGREKTGELFF
.,TRBJ1-1,many,TRBV11-1,TGTGCCAGCAGCGAACCCGGGGCAATCGTCGCTGAAGCTTTCTTT,CASSEPGAIVAEAFF
TRBD1,TRBJ1-5,many,TRBV7-8,TGTGCCAGCAGCCCGGGACAGGGAGTGGGTCAGCCCCAGCATTTT,CASSPGQGVGQPQHF
TRBD2,TRBJ2-1,.,TRBV6-1,TGTGCCAGCAGTATAAGGGGGACTAGCGGTAACAATGAGCAGTTCTTC,CASSIRGTSGNNEQFF
TRBD2,TRBJ2-5,.,TRBV7-2,TGTGCCAGCAGTCGGCAGTTGATAGCGGGAGGGGAGACCCAGTACTTC,CASSRQLIAGGETQYF
.,TRBJ2-5,many,TRBV7-3,TGTGCCAGCAGCTTAACTAGCTTGGAGACCCAGTACTTC,CASSLTSLETQYF
TRBD2,TRBJ2-3,few,TRBV29-1,TGCAGCGCTGAAGGGCTAGCGGGAGTGGATACGCAGTATTTT,CSAEGLAGVDTQYF
.,TRBJ1-5,few,TRBV9,TGTGCCAGCAGCGCGGGGGGGCTGATCAATCAGCCCCAGCATTTT,CASSAGGLINQPQHF
.,TRBJ1-6,many,TRBV27,TGTGCCAGCAGCCGGAGTGCGGGACAATTTTATAATTCACCCCTCCACTTT,CASSRSAGQFYNSPLHF
TRBD1,TRBJ2-1,.,TRBV12-3/TRBV12-4,TGTGCCAGCAGTCCGTGGGGACAGGGGGACAATGAGCAGTTCTTC,CASSPWGQGDNEQFF
.,TRBJ2-7,many,TRBV5-1,TGCGCCAGCAGCCTCGATCGGGAACAGAACTCCTACGAGCAGTACTTC,CASSLDREQNSYEQYF
TRBD1,TRBJ1-1,many,TRBV27,TGTGCCAGCAGTTTCAGAGGAGGGGGCTTGAACACTGAAGCTTTCTTT,CASSFRGGGLNTEAFF
TRBD1,TRBJ1-1,many,TRBV2,TGTGCCAGCAATCGACAGGGGCAGAACACTGAAGCTTTCTTT,CASNRQGQNTEAFF
.,TRBJ2-7,.,TRBV7-3,TGTGCCAGCAGCTACGCATTCTACGAGCAGTACTTC,CASSYAFYEQYF
TRBD2,TRBJ2-1,many,TRBV9,TGTGCCAGCAGCCCCGGGACTAGTAGTCTCGATGAGCAGTTCTTC,CASSPGTSSLDEQFF
.,TRBJ2-2,.,TRBV20-1,TGCAGTGCTAGCCGGGACGGGAACACCGGGGAGCTGTTTTTT,CSASRDGNTGELFF
TRBD1,TRBJ2-7,many,TRBV28,TGTGCCAGCACCGTCACAGGGGGCTTATACGAGCAGTACTTC,CASTVTGGLYEQYF
TRBD1,TRBJ2-5,many,TRBV29-1,TGCAGCGCGGGACAGGCGAAAGAGACCCAGTACTTC,CSAGQAKETQYF
TRBD1,TRBJ2-5,many,TRBV28,TGTGCCAGCAGTTCCCCCACAGGGGGCCTCGCGGCCCAGTACTTC,CASSSPTGGLAAQYF
TRBD1,TRBJ1-3,.,TRBV30,TGTGCCTGGAGTGGGGACAGAAACTCTGGAAACACCATATATTTT,CAWSGDRNSGNTIYF
.,TRBJ2-7,once,TRBV20-1,TGCAGTGCTAGTTATGGACAGCGCTCCTACGAGCAGTACTTC,CSASYGQRSYEQYF